One TCR beta chain is described in this entry. The antigen is unknown. Losses at the gene ends were 3 bases for V and 2 bases for J; bases not matched to a gene: 3. This CDR3 is 14 amino acids long. Germline CDR1 is SGHRS and CDR2 is YFSETQ. TCRdb re-called the RT-PCR reads with MiXCR, one entry per CDR3 protein. The sample yields approximately 290,000 distinct CDR3 sequences, approximately 20% seen once. This entry is derived from a study of response to subunit inactivated influenza vaccine. Study observations and caveats: The authors proposed limited new T cell recruitment per seasonal influenza vaccination.

Source: PBMCs from blood, taken about 19 months after vaccination. This TCR was recovered from a man aged 50 to 69 who received an inactivated influenza vaccine. J is TRBJ2-3 and V is TRBV5-1; 7 bases agree with TRBD1. CDR3 sequence: CASSYGQATDTQYF. Written as DNA, the CDR3 is TGCGCCAGCAGCTATGGACAGGCCACAGATACGCAGTATTTT.